A selection of T cell receptor beta chains follows, all from one sample in a study of cytomegalovirus exposure and HLA in healthy donors. TCRdb's table, derived via immunoSEQ multiplex PCR, lists solely in-frame clones and lacks some. The sample consists of around 130,000 clones, about 80% of them appearing once. Material for sequencing was PBMCs. The receptor source for this set is a boy under 10 years old in good health and CMV-seronegative. The CDR3 runs from the conserved cysteine through the conserved F or W. The order of the fields is D gene, clone size, V gene, J gene, CDR3 protein, CDR3 DNA. A D gene is named only where the DNA matches it firmly. Only some rows state a clone size, as once, few, many or a class for expanded clones.

D gene: -; clone size: -; V gene: TRBV30; J gene: TRBJ1-2; CDR3 protein: CAWSSGIGYTF; CDR3 DNA: TGTGCCTGGAGTAGCGGGATTGGCTACACCTTC
D gene: -; clone size: -; V gene: TRBV29-1; J gene: TRBJ1-2; CDR3 protein: CSVAGGHYGYTF; CDR3 DNA: TGCAGCGTTGCCGGGGGTCACTATGGCTACACCTTC
D gene: -; clone size: -; V gene: TRBV5-1; J gene: TRBJ2-5; CDR3 protein: CASSGTGTRITETQYF; CDR3 DNA: TGCGCCAGCAGCGGAACCGGGACTCGCATTACGGAGACCCAGTACTTC
D gene: TRBD2; clone size: -; V gene: TRBV10-3; J gene: TRBJ2-1; CDR3 protein: CAISGAGDLAGRNEQFF; CDR3 DNA: TGTGCCATCAGTGGCGCCGGGGATCTAGCGGGGCGTAATGAGCAGTTCTTC
D gene: TRBD1; clone size: -; V gene: TRBV18; J gene: TRBJ2-7; CDR3 protein: CASSPLPRTGAYEQYF; CDR3 DNA: TGTGCCAGCTCACCTCTACCCCGGACAGGGGCCTACGAGCAGTACTTC
D gene: -; clone size: -; V gene: TRBV4-1; J gene: TRBJ1-1; CDR3 protein: CASSRVYRARNTEAFF; CDR3 DNA: TGCGCCAGCAGCCGCGTATACAGGGCGCGGAACACTGAAGCTTTCTTT
D gene: TRBD1; clone size: -; V gene: TRBV30; J gene: TRBJ2-3; CDR3 protein: CASRQGLVPQQNTQYF; CDR3 DNA: TGTGCCTCCAGACAGGGCCTAGTCCCACAGCAAAATACGCAGTATTTT
D gene: -; clone size: -; V gene: TRBV19; J gene: TRBJ1-5; CDR3 protein: CASSIGSTVTYSNQPQHF; CDR3 DNA: TGTGCCAGTAGTATAGGGTCGACAGTAACCTATAGCAATCAGCCCCAGCATTTT
D gene: TRBD1; clone size: -; V gene: TRBV6-5; J gene: TRBJ1-1; CDR3 protein: CASSSRTGLTEAFF; CDR3 DNA: TGTGCCAGCAGTTCCAGGACAGGGCTCACTGAAGCTTTCTTT
D gene: TRBD2; clone size: -; V gene: TRBV19; J gene: TRBJ2-1; CDR3 protein: CASCSGAGVPNEQFF; CDR3 DNA: TGTGCCAGTTGCTCGGGAGCGGGAGTCCCCAATGAGCAGTTCTTC
D gene: -; clone size: -; V gene: TRBV6-5; J gene: TRBJ1-1; CDR3 protein: CASSYGGAGMNTEAFF; CDR3 DNA: TGTGCCAGCAGTTACGGGGGCGCCGGGATGAACACTGAAGCTTTCTTT
D gene: -; clone size: -; V gene: TRBV7-9; J gene: TRBJ2-3; CDR3 protein: CASSLIPLTDTQYF; CDR3 DNA: TGTGCCAGCAGCTTAATCCCTCTCACAGATACGCAGTATTTT
D gene: TRBD2; clone size: -; V gene: TRBV6-5; J gene: TRBJ2-1; CDR3 protein: CASSTSGVYNEQFF; CDR3 DNA: TGTGCCAGCAGTACTAGCGGGGTTTACAATGAGCAGTTCTTC
D gene: -; clone size: once; V gene: TRBV14; J gene: TRBJ2-1; CDR3 protein: CASSQVIQGSSYNEQFF; CDR3 DNA: TGTGCCAGCAGCCAAGTTATTCAGGGTAGCTCCTACAATGAGCAGTTCTTC
D gene: TRBD2; clone size: -; V gene: TRBV28; J gene: TRBJ2-1; CDR3 protein: CASSRPAGVTYNEQFF; CDR3 DNA: TGTGCCAGCAGCCGACCAGCGGGAGTCACCTACAATGAGCAGTTCTTC
D gene: -; clone size: -; V gene: TRBV7-8; J gene: TRBJ1-5; CDR3 protein: CASSQLREPQGFQPQHF; CDR3 DNA: TGTGCCAGCAGCCAACTCAGAGAGCCCCAGGGCTTTCAGCCCCAGCATTTT
D gene: -; clone size: -; V gene: TRBV6-4; J gene: TRBJ2-3; CDR3 protein: CASSDSRTSTDTQYF; CDR3 DNA: TGTGCCAGCAGTGACTCGAGGACTAGCACAGATACGCAGTATTTT
D gene: TRBD1; clone size: -; V gene: TRBV6-5; J gene: TRBJ1-1; CDR3 protein: CASSYSMTGVTEAFF; CDR3 DNA: TGTGCCAGCAGTTACTCGATGACAGGGGTAACTGAAGCTTTCTTT
D gene: TRBD2; clone size: once; V gene: TRBV11-2; J gene: TRBJ2-5; CDR3 protein: CASSLASGSVETQYF; CDR3 DNA: TGTGCCAGCAGCTTAGCTAGCGGGAGTGTGGAGACCCAGTACTTC
D gene: -; clone size: -; V gene: TRBV7-9; J gene: TRBJ1-5; CDR3 protein: CSSSLGLQDTHYSNQPQHF; CDR3 DNA: TGTTCCAGCAGCTTAGGTTTACAGGACACCCATTATAGCAATCAGCCCCAGCATTTT
D gene: TRBD1; clone size: -; V gene: TRBV27; J gene: TRBJ2-7; CDR3 protein: CASTLRLDRGTYEQYF; CDR3 DNA: TGTGCCAGCACTCTGAGATTGGACAGGGGGACCTACGAGCAGTACTTC
D gene: -; clone size: -; V gene: TRBV15; J gene: TRBJ1-1; CDR3 protein: CATSRVGRGLMNTEAFF; CDR3 DNA: TGTGCCACCAGCAGAGTTGGGAGGGGTCTCATGAACACTGAAGCTTTCTTT
D gene: -; clone size: -; V gene: TRBV10-3; J gene: TRBJ1-3; CDR3 protein: CATEGSGNTIYF; CDR3 DNA: TGTGCCACCGAGGGTTCAGGAAACACCATATATTTT
D gene: TRBD1; clone size: -; V gene: TRBV9; J gene: TRBJ2-7; CDR3 protein: CASSIRGTGQYEQYF; CDR3 DNA: TGTGCCAGCAGTATTCGCGGGACAGGACAATACGAGCAGTACTTC
D gene: -; clone size: -; V gene: TRBV9; J gene: TRBJ1-1; CDR3 protein: CASSVGEGVMNTEAFF; CDR3 DNA: TGTGCCAGCAGCGTGGGGGAGGGGGTCATGAACACTGAAGCTTTCTTT
D gene: -; clone size: few; V gene: TRBV21-1; J gene: TRBJ2-2; CDR3 protein: CASSIRGAYIGELFF; CDR3 DNA: TGTGCCAGCAGCATCCGGGGGGCGTATATTGGGGAGCTGTTTTTT
D gene: -; clone size: -; V gene: TRBV2; J gene: TRBJ1-1; CDR3 protein: CASSEGGRREAFF; CDR3 DNA: TGTGCCAGCAGTGAGGGGGGGAGAAGGGAAGCTTTCTTT
D gene: TRBD2; clone size: once; V gene: TRBV27; J gene: TRBJ2-1; CDR3 protein: CASTLSAGSYNEQFF; CDR3 DNA: TGTGCCAGCACCCTATCAGCGGGATCCTACAATGAGCAGTTCTTC
D gene: TRBD2; clone size: once; V gene: TRBV10-3; J gene: TRBJ2-1; CDR3 protein: CATGEREVSSYNEQFF; CDR3 DNA: TGTGCCACGGGTGAGCGGGAGGTGTCCTCCTACAATGAGCAGTTCTTC
D gene: -; clone size: -; V gene: TRBV28; J gene: TRBJ1-1; CDR3 protein: CASSLLGRTIKAFF; CDR3 DNA: TGTGCCAGCAGTTTATTAGGCAGGACAATAAAAGCTTTCTTT
D gene: -; clone size: -; V gene: TRBV5-1; J gene: TRBJ1-4; CDR3 protein: CASSLGAEDEKLFF; CDR3 DNA: TGCGCCAGCAGCTTGGGGGCAGAAGATGAAAAACTGTTTTTT
D gene: -; clone size: -; V gene: TRBV5-1; J gene: TRBJ2-7; CDR3 protein: CASSLGGQIHEQYF; CDR3 DNA: TGCGCCAGCAGCTTGGGGGGCCAGATCCACGAGCAGTACTTC
D gene: TRBD1; clone size: -; V gene: TRBV7-9; J gene: TRBJ1-2; CDR3 protein: CASSLYLGGDGYTF; CDR3 DNA: TGTGCCAGCAGCTTATACTTAGGGGGCGATGGCTACACCTTC
D gene: -; clone size: -; V gene: TRBV27; J gene: TRBJ2-7; CDR3 protein: CASSPFRGPSHEQYF; CDR3 DNA: TGTGCCAGCAGTCCCTTCAGAGGTCCTTCTCACGAGCAGTACTTC
D gene: TRBD1; clone size: -; V gene: TRBV5-4; J gene: TRBJ1-5; CDR3 protein: CASSLGTGNQPQHF; CDR3 DNA: TGTGCCAGCAGCTTGGGGACAGGGAATCAGCCCCAGCATTTT
D gene: TRBD2; clone size: few; V gene: TRBV6-1; J gene: TRBJ2-3; CDR3 protein: CASSEASGGPDTQYF; CDR3 DNA: TGTGCCAGCAGTGAAGCTAGCGGGGGGCCAGATACGCAGTATTTT
D gene: TRBD2; clone size: -; V gene: TRBV6-4; J gene: TRBJ2-1; CDR3 protein: CASSALAGSYNEQFF; CDR3 DNA: TGTGCCAGCAGTGCCCTAGCGGGGTCCTACAATGAGCAGTTCTTC
D gene: -; clone size: -; V gene: TRBV19; J gene: TRBJ1-1; CDR3 protein: CASSSQGSRTEAFF; CDR3 DNA: TGTGCCAGTAGTTCACAGGGTAGTAGGACTGAAGCTTTCTTT
D gene: -; clone size: -; V gene: TRBV19; J gene: TRBJ1-1; CDR3 protein: CASSELAVWNTEAFF; CDR3 DNA: TGTGCCAGTAGTGAGTTAGCAGTGTGGAACACTGAAGCTTTCTTT
D gene: TRBD2; clone size: once; V gene: TRBV7-9; J gene: TRBJ2-2; CDR3 protein: CASSPGLAGVNGELFF; CDR3 DNA: TGTGCCAGCAGCCCGGGACTAGCGGGAGTCAACGGGGAGCTGTTTTTT